This T cell receptor (beta chain) emerged from a study of siplizumab effects on memory and regulatory T cells. The wider study: Paired mixed lymphocyte reaction conditions consisted of siplizumab at 0.75 to 1 ug/mL or no drug.

Repertoires were generated with immunoSEQ multiplex PCR, while TCRdb's copy carries only in-frame clones and drops some. The sample lists about 20,000 clones, 45% to 60% occurring once. In regard to this clone: Antigen: not known.

Study outcomes and limitations: Assignment of a naive or memory phenotype failed for roughly 75-97% of the proliferating CD4+ or CD8+ clones. For siplizumab cultures, the suppressive function of their proliferating Tregs was not confirmed. Contribution to the alloresponse seemed major for naive T cells, which also seemed more diverse than memory cells.

The CDR3 runs to 15 residues. The V end lost 5 bases, the J end lost 0 bases, and 12 bases lay between the germline ends. The V gene's germline CDR1 is SGHRS and CDR2 YFSETQ. The cells of the mixed lymphocyte reaction underwent a roughly six-day coculture at 37°C. This receptor was identified in a human donor in good health; the cells came from an allogeneic mixed lymphocyte reaction. The chain recombines TRBV5-1 with TRBJ1-3; D might be TRBD1 (6 bases). Material for sequencing was CFSE-low (dividing) CD4+ T cells sorted from an allogeneic mixed lymphocyte reaction. The CDR3 DNA follows: TGCGCCAGCAGGGCAGGGGCCTCCTCTGGAAACACCATATATTTT. It yields the protein CASRAGASSGNTIYF.